The rows below give T cell receptor beta chains drawn from one sample of a study of molecular identifiers for immune sequencing clone quantification. Each CDR3 protein gets one entry after TCRdb re-called the PCR reads with MiXCR. Among 60,000 to 65,000 distinct CDR3 sequences listed, around a fifth were seen once. Sequencing used naive CD8+ T cells from blood, with Jurkat cell RNA spiked in. These receptors all come from a human donor in good health. Some libraries in this study had Jurkat cell RNA spiked in. Each CDR3 is given with its conserved first and last residue. Fields, in order: J gene, clone size, V gene, D gene, CDR3 protein, CDR3 DNA. D genes are given only for firm matches. Only part of the rows carry a size: once, few, many, or a class if the clone is expanded.

J gene: TRBJ2-7; clone size: many; V gene: TRBV20-1; D gene: TRBD2; CDR3 protein: CSASPRSSGSSEQYF; CDR3 DNA: TGCAGTGCTAGTCCCCGGTCTAGCGGGAGTAGTGAGCAGTACTTC
J gene: TRBJ1-1; clone size: NA; V gene: TRBV27; D gene: NA; CDR3 protein: CASGARGHTEAFF; CDR3 DNA: TGTGCCAGCGGAGCAAGGGGCCATACTGAAGCTTTCTTT
J gene: TRBJ2-2; clone size: few; V gene: TRBV19; D gene: NA; CDR3 protein: CATRTQNTGELFF; CDR3 DNA: TGTGCCACCCGGACACAGAACACCGGGGAGCTGTTTTTT
J gene: TRBJ2-7; clone size: NA; V gene: TRBV6-6; D gene: TRBD1; CDR3 protein: CASSLTVTGTEYYEQYF; CDR3 DNA: TGTGCCAGCAGTTTAACAGTGACCGGGACAGAATACTACGAGCAGTACTTC
J gene: TRBJ2-7; clone size: medium-sized; V gene: TRBV20-1; D gene: NA; CDR3 protein: CSANLRFEEPSGEQYF; CDR3 DNA: TGCAGTGCCAACCTCCGGTTCGAGGAACCATCTGGCGAGCAGTACTTC
J gene: TRBJ2-3; clone size: NA; V gene: TRBV7-8; D gene: NA; CDR3 protein: CACSLAMVGFTDTQYF; CDR3 DNA: TGTGCCTGCAGCTTAGCGATGGTTGGTTTCACAGATACGCAGTATTTT
J gene: TRBJ2-7; clone size: many; V gene: TRBV30; D gene: NA; CDR3 protein: CAWSSVLSYEQYF; CDR3 DNA: TGTGCCTGGAGTAGCGTCTTATCCTACGAGCAGTACTTC
J gene: TRBJ2-5; clone size: many; V gene: TRBV25-1; D gene: NA; CDR3 protein: CASSDQTSSVETQYF; CDR3 DNA: TGTGCCAGCAGTGACCAAACTAGTTCCGTGGAGACCCAGTACTTC
J gene: TRBJ1-1; clone size: many; V gene: TRBV4-1; D gene: NA; CDR3 protein: CASSFPPGGGALNTEAFF; CDR3 DNA: TGCGCCAGCAGCTTTCCCCCGGGAGGTGGGGCGCTGAACACTGAAGCTTTCTTT
J gene: TRBJ2-1; clone size: many; V gene: TRBV29-1; D gene: TRBD2; CDR3 protein: CSVLGLAGENYNEQFF; CDR3 DNA: TGCAGCGTTCTGGGACTAGCGGGAGAAAACTACAATGAGCAGTTCTTC
J gene: TRBJ2-3; clone size: many; V gene: TRBV7-9; D gene: NA; CDR3 protein: CASSPHADTQYF; CDR3 DNA: TGTGCCAGCAGCCCTCACGCAGATACGCAGTATTTT
J gene: TRBJ2-2; clone size: many; V gene: TRBV27; D gene: TRBD2; CDR3 protein: CASSLMMGGDVGTGELFF; CDR3 DNA: TGTGCCAGCAGTTTAATGATGGGAGGGGACGTCGGCACCGGGGAGCTGTTTTTT
J gene: TRBJ2-3; clone size: many; V gene: TRBV3-1; D gene: NA; CDR3 protein: CASSQQSRGATDTQYF; CDR3 DNA: TGTGCCAGCAGCCAACAATCTCGGGGGGCGACAGATACGCAGTATTTT
J gene: TRBJ2-3; clone size: NA; V gene: TRBV11-2; D gene: TRBD2; CDR3 protein: CASSSLAVPDTQYF; CDR3 DNA: TGTGCCAGCAGCTCCCTAGCGGTCCCAGATACGCAGTATTTT
J gene: TRBJ1-1; clone size: many; V gene: TRBV13; D gene: TRBD1; CDR3 protein: CASSSPGGGRHTEAFF; CDR3 DNA: TGTGCCAGCAGCTCCCCAGGGGGGGGGAGGCACACTGAAGCTTTCTTT
J gene: TRBJ1-2; clone size: few; V gene: TRBV11-2; D gene: TRBD1; CDR3 protein: CASSSSGTGGYGYTF; CDR3 DNA: TGTGCCAGCAGCTCTAGCGGGACAGGGGGCTATGGCTACACCTTC
J gene: TRBJ2-3; clone size: few; V gene: TRBV27; D gene: TRBD2; CDR3 protein: CASSLSGVGTDTQYF; CDR3 DNA: TGTGCCAGCAGTCTTAGCGGGGTGGGCACAGATACGCAGTATTTT
J gene: TRBJ1-5; clone size: few; V gene: TRBV6-5; D gene: TRBD1; CDR3 protein: CASSYGTGVSNQPQHF; CDR3 DNA: TGTGCCAGCAGTTACGGGACAGGGGTGAGCAATCAGCCCCAGCATTTT
J gene: TRBJ2-5; clone size: NA; V gene: TRBV27; D gene: NA; CDR3 protein: CASSPLGSEETQYF; CDR3 DNA: TGTGCCAGCAGCCCATTAGGTAGTGAAGAGACCCAGTACTTC
J gene: TRBJ1-5; clone size: many; V gene: TRBV28; D gene: TRBD1; CDR3 protein: CASSLHRGSGIQPQHF; CDR3 DNA: TGTGCCAGCAGTTTACACAGGGGGTCTGGTATCCAGCCCCAGCATTTT
J gene: TRBJ1-2; clone size: many; V gene: TRBV7-8; D gene: NA; CDR3 protein: CASSLSPRQDFDYGYTF; CDR3 DNA: TGTGCCAGCAGCTTAAGCCCGAGACAGGATTTTGACTATGGCTACACCTTC
J gene: TRBJ2-1; clone size: NA; V gene: TRBV9; D gene: NA; CDR3 protein: CASSVELVQANEQFF; CDR3 DNA: TGTGCCAGCAGCGTAGAATTAGTCCAAGCTAATGAGCAGTTCTTC
J gene: TRBJ2-7; clone size: many; V gene: TRBV9; D gene: NA; CDR3 protein: CASSPGPDYEQYF; CDR3 DNA: TGTGCCAGCAGCCCTGGACCCGACTACGAGCAGTACTTC
J gene: TRBJ2-1; clone size: many; V gene: TRBV7-2; D gene: NA; CDR3 protein: CASSSRRNEQFF; CDR3 DNA: TGTGCCAGCAGCTCGAGAAGAAATGAGCAGTTCTTC